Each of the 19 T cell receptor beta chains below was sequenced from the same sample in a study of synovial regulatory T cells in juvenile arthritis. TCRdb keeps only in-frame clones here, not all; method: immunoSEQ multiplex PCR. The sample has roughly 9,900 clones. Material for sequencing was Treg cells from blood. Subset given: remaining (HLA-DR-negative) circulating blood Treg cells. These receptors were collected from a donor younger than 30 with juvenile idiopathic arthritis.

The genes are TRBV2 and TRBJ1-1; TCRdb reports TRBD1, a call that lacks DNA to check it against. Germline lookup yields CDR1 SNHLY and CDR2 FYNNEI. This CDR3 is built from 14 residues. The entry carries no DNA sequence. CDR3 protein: CASSRGQVNTEAFF.

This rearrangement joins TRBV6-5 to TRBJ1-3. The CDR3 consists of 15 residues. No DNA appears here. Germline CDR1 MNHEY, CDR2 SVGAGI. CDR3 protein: CASSYSGFSGNTIYF.

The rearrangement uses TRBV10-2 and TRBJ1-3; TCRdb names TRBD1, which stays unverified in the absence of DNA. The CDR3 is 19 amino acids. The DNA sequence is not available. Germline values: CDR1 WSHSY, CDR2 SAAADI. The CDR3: CASSDLGTGILLSGNTIYF.

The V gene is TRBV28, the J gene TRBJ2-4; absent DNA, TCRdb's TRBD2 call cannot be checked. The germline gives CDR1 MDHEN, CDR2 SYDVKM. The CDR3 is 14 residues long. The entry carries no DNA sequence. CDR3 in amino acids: CASSRGLELYIQYF.

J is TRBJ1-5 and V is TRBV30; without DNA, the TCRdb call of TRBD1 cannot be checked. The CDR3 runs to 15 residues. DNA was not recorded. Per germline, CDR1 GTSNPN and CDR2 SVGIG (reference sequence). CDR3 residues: CAWRPPDRGWQPQHF. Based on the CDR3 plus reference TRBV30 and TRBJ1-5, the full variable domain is SQTIHQWPATLVQPVGSPLSLECTVEGTSNPNLYWYRQAAGRGLQLLFYSVGIGQISSEVPQNLSASRPQDRQFILSSKKLLLSDSGFYLCAWRPPDRGWQPQHFGDGTRLSIL.

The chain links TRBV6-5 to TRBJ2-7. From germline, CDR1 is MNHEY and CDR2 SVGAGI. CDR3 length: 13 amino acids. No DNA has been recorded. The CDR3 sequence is CASSYSAFSEQYF.

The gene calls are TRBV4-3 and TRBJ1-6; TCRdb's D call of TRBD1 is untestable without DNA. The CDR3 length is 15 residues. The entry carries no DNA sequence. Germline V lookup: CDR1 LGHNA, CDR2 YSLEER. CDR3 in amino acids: CASSQSPRSNSPLHF.

CDR3 residues: CASSQGLAGVYEQYF. The chain employs TRBV5-5 and TRBJ2-7; with no DNA, the TCRdb D assignment of TRBD2 cannot be verified. Germline V gene data show CDR1 as SGHKS and CDR2 as YYEKEE (reference sequence). This CDR3 spans 15 amino acids. The DNA sequence is not available.

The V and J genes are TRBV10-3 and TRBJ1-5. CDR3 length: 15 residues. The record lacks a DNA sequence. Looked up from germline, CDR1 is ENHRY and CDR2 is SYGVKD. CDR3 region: CAISGGRDLDQPQHF.

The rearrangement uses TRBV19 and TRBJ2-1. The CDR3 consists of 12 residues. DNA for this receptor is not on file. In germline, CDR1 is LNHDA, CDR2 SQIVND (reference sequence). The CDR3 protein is CASSMTYNEQFF.

This CDR3 reads CASSPTGSDTDTQYF. The rearrangement links TRBV6-4 to TRBJ2-3; as DNA is missing, the TRBD2 call by TCRdb cannot be tested. Germline-derived CDR1 and CDR2 are MRHNA and SNTAGT. The CDR3 covers 15 residues. This entry has no DNA.

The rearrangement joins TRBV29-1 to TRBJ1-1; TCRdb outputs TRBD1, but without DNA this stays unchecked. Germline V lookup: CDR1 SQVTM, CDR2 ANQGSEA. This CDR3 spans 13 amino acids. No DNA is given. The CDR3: CSVQAQGYTEAFF.

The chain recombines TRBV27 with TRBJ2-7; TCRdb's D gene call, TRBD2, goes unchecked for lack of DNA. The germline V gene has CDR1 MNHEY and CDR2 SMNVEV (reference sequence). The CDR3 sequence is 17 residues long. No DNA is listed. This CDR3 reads CASSLSNGVGQLGEQYF.

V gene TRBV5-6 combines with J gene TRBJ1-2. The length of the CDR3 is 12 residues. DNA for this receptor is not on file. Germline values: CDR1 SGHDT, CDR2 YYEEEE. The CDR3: CASSLFGYGYTF.

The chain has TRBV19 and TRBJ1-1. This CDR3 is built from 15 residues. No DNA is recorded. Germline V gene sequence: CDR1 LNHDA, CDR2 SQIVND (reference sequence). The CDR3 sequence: CASSIGNWGSTEAFF.

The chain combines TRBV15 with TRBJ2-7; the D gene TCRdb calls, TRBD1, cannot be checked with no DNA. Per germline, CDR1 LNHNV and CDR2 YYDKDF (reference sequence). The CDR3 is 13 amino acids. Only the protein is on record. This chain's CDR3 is CATGDSWSYEQYF.

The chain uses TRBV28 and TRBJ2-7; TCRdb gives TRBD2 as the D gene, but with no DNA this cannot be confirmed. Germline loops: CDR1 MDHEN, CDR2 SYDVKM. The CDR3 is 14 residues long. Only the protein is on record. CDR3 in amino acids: CASSTLAVTYEQYF.

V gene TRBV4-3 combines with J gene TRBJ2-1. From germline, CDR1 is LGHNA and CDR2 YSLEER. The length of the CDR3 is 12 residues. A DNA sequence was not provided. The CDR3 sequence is CASSQDGRWQFF.

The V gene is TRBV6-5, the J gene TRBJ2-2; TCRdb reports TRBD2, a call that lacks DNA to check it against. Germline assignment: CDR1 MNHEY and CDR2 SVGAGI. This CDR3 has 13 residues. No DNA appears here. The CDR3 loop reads CASSYSSTRELFF.